The 31 T cell receptor beta chains below come from one sample, sequenced in a study of spatial heterogeneity in lung cancer. TCRdb passed the 5' RACE reads through MiXCR, listing each CDR3 protein once. The data contain tens of thousands of distinct CDR3 sequences, about 12% of them singletons. Time point noted: sample taken at primary tumor resection. The sequencing used PBMCs, collected at surgery. Source of these receptors: a male donor with early-stage non-small cell lung cancer.

This clonotype was recorded at least ten times. The V and J genes are TRBV9 and TRBJ2-2; D tentatively fits TRBD1 or TRBD2 (6 bases each). Trimming shortened V by 0 bases and J by 4 bases, and 10 bases separated the two germline ends. CDR3 length equals 15 residues. Per the germline V gene, CDR1 is SGDLS and CDR2 is YYNGEE. The CDR3 here is CASSVVSGATGELFF. As DNA, the CDR3 is TGTGCCAGCAGCGTAGTATCGGGGGCCACCGGGGAGCTGTTTTTT. Full variable domain (remainder filled in from reference TRBV9 and TRBJ2-2): DSGVTQTPKHLITATGQRVTLRCSPRSGDLSVYWYQQSLDQGLQFLIQYYNGEERAKGNILERFSAQQFPDLHSELNLSSLELGDSALYFCASSVVSGATGELFFGEGSRLTVL.

This clonotype has a handful of counts. Here the CDR3 DNA reads TGTGCCAGCAGCCGGGACAGGGGTCACCAAGAGACCCAGTACTTC. Its protein is CASSRDRGHQETQYF. The chain uses TRBV6-2 or TRBV6-3 and TRBJ2-5, with 10 bases identical to TRBD1. Germline V lookup: CDR1 MNHEY, CDR2 SVGEGT. J gave up 0 bases and V 6 bases, and 4 bases lay outside the gene matches. The CDR3 is 15 residues long.

This clonotype occurred a few times. V and J are TRBV27 and TRBJ2-7; no clear D. In germline, CDR1 is MNHEY, CDR2 SMNVEV (reference sequence). V lost 1 base and J lost 0, with 13 bases in between. The CDR3 sequence is 16 residues long. The CDR3: CASSLLVPGSSYEQYF. The CDR3 DNA follows: TGTGCCAGCAGTTTATTGGTACCCGGCAGCTCCTACGAGCAGTACTTC.

This clonotype was seen repeatedly, ten times or more. The rearrangement links TRBV6-2 or TRBV6-3 to TRBJ2-7; unclear D gene. Trimming pared 2 bases from V and 3 bases from J, leaving 14 bases between. There are 15 residues in the CDR3. Per the germline V gene, CDR1 is MNHEY and CDR2 is SVGEGT. CDR3 bases: TGTGCCAGCAGTTACGCATGGTCAGAGCACTACGAGCAGTACTTC. It is translated as CASSYAWSEHYEQYF.

The V call is TRBV7-6, the J call TRBJ2-2; D is uncertain. V was shortened by 3 bases and J by 2 bases, with 7 bases between the two germline ends. This CDR3 has 14 residues. CDR1 SGHVS and CDR2 FNYEAQ come from the germline V gene. The CDR3 loop is CASSFSENTGELFF. In DNA, the CDR3 is TGTGCCAGCAGCTTTTCAGAAAACACCGGGGAGCTGTTTTTT. Full variable domain (outside the CDR3, taken from reference TRBV7-6 and TRBJ2-2): GAGVSQSPRYKVTKRGQDVALRCDPISGHVSLYWYRQALGQGPEFLTYFNYEAQQDKSGLPNDRFSAERPEGSISTLTIQRTEQRDSAMYRCASSFSENTGELFFGEGSRLTVL.

The chain combines TRBV30 with TRBJ2-6; D is possibly TRBD2 (6 bases). Trimming shortened V by 3 bases and J by 2 bases, and 11 bases separated the two germline ends. CDR1 and CDR2 (germline): GTSNPN, SVGIG (reference sequence). The CDR3 totals 15 residues. CDR3 sequence (DNA): TGTGCCTGGAGCCCCAGGGAGGCTGGGGCCAACGTCCTGACTTTC. As protein: CAWSPREAGANVLTF.

This clonotype came up many times. The chain couples TRBV9 to TRBJ2-4, with 9 bases fitting TRBD2. The CDR3 runs to 15 residues. V lost 0 bases, J lost 7 bases, and 5 bases stayed unmatched. Germline loops: CDR1 SGDLS, CDR2 YYNGEE. The CDR3 DNA is TGTGCCAGCAGCGTAGGACTAGCGGAGCTGAACATTCAGTACTTC. Protein sequence: CASSVGLAELNIQYF.

This clonotype was found a few times. The rearrangement uses TRBV6-1 and TRBJ2-7, with D perhaps TRBD1 (6 bases). Trimming took 6 bases from V and 2 from J, leaving 14 bases between them. Germline assignment: CDR1 MNHNS and CDR2 SASEGT. CDR3 size: 14 residues. The CDR3 DNA follows: TGTGCCAGCAGAGGTCCGGGACAAACCTACGAGCAGTACTTC. Amino acid sequence: CASRGPGQTYEQYF.

The chain carries TRBV15 and TRBJ1-2, with TRBD1 matching 11 bases. Unmatched junction bases numbered 11, after V lost 5 bases and J lost 6 bases. Looked up from germline, CDR1 is LNHNV and CDR2 is YYDKDF (reference sequence). The length of the CDR3 is 16 residues. CDR3 DNA: TGTGCCACCAGCCGTAAGCGGACAGGGGGCGGTGATGGCTACACCTTC. Translated: CATSRKRTGGGDGYTF.

The table lists this clonotype with a few counts. This chain uses TRBV18 with TRBJ2-3, with a tentative D call TRBD2 (6 bases). The V gene lost 3 bases and the J gene lost 2 bases, with 18 bases spanning the gap. The CDR3 loop spans 17 amino acids. Looked up from germline, CDR1 is KGHSH and CDR2 is LQKENI. Here the CDR3 DNA reads TGTGCCAGCTCACCCAAGAAAACCCGGGAGAACACAGATACGCAGTATTTT. Amino acids: CASSPKKTRENTDTQYF. Full variable domain (remainder filled in from reference TRBV18 and TRBJ2-3): NAGVMQNPRHLVRRRGQEARLRCSPMKGHSHVYWYRQLPEEGLKFMVYLQKENIIDESGMPKERFSAEFPKEGPSILRIQQVVRGDSAAYFCASSPKKTRENTDTQYFGPGTRLTVL.

This clonotype has at least ten counts. The V gene is TRBV7-9, the J gene TRBJ2-7; tentative D call: TRBD1 (6 bases). Germline CDR1 is SEHNR and CDR2 is FQNEAQ (reference sequence). This CDR3 spans 15 amino acids. Deletions cut 2 bases from V and 2 bases from J, with 13 bases between. The DNA of the CDR3 is TGTGCCAGCAGCTTAAAGTGGGGGCCGACCTACGAGCAGTACTTC. It translates to CASSLKWGPTYEQYF.

This clonotype was detected a few times. The gene calls are TRBV6-2 or TRBV6-3 and TRBJ1-1; 7 positions agree with TRBD1. Germline assignment: CDR1 MNHEY and CDR2 SVGEGT. The V gene end was trimmed by 0 bases and the J gene end by 1 base; junction bases not matched to a gene: 5. The CDR3 covers 16 residues. This CDR3 reads CASSYSSGQPNTEAFF. Here the CDR3 DNA reads TGTGCCAGCAGTTACTCGTCGGGACAGCCGAACACTGAAGCTTTCTTT.

The sample holds many counts of this clonotype. The genes are TRBV7-9 and TRBJ1-1; TRBD1 aligns across 8 bases. With V trimmed by 5 bases and J by 5 bases, 7 bases remained unmatched. The CDR3 has 14 residues. Germline-derived CDR1 and CDR2 are SEHNR and FQNEAQ (reference sequence). As DNA, the CDR3 is TGTGCCAGCAGCCCCGGACAGGGCCGGACTGAAGCTTTCTTT. Residues: CASSPGQGRTEAFF.

This clonotype has a handful of counts. This chain uses TRBV12-3 or TRBV12-4 with TRBJ1-5; D unclear. CDR3 length: 13 residues. Trimming removed 6 bases at V and 7 bases at J, with 13 bases between. The CDR3 DNA sequence: TGTGCCAGCAGATCCTATCCCGAACAGCCCCAGCATTTT. It translates to CASRSYPEQPQHF.

This clonotype has at least ten counts. The J gene is TRBJ2-3, the V gene TRBV27; D uncertain. The CDR3 spans 15 residues. Germline values: CDR1 MNHEY, CDR2 SMNVEV (reference sequence). V was trimmed by 5 bases and J by 4 bases, leaving 16 bases between them. CDR3 amino acids: CASSLDGRAADTQYF. For the CDR3, the DNA is TGTGCCAGCAGTCTCGACGGACGAGCCGCAGATACGCAGTATTTT.

This clonotype was detected ten times or more. The chain is built from TRBV7-8 and TRBJ2-3; 14 bases align to TRBD2. CDR1 and CDR2 (germline): SGHVS, FQNEAQ. The CDR3 runs 19 residues. V lost 4 bases and J lost 2; bases outside the gene matches: 11. The CDR3, as DNA: TGTGCCAGCAGCTCGGAGGGACTAGCGGGAGTAGGGACCACAGATACGCAGTATTTT. This sequence encodes CASSSEGLAGVGTTDTQYF.

This clonotype was counted between two and nine times. The J gene is TRBJ2-3, the V gene TRBV5-1; no reliable D call. The CDR3 extends over 12 amino acids. The V gene's germline CDR1 is SGHRS and CDR2 YFSETQ. Trimming stripped 4 bases from V and 2 bases from J, with 5 bases between. The CDR3 sequence: CASSTNTDTQYF. CDR3 coding DNA: TGCGCCAGCAGCACCAACACAGATACGCAGTATTTT.

This chain joins TRBV14 and TRBJ1-1; D not resolved. V was trimmed by 4 bases and J by 2 bases, leaving 8 bases between them. CDR1 and CDR2 (germline): SGHDN, FVKESK. The CDR3 is 13 residues long. The CDR3 reads CASSLSTNTEAFF. CDR3 coding DNA: TGTGCCAGCAGCCTGTCCACAAACACTGAAGCTTTCTTT.

This clonotype was seen a few times. The chain couples TRBV28 to TRBJ2-1, with 9 bases lining up with TRBD2. Per the germline V gene, CDR1 is MDHEN and CDR2 is SYDVKM. Trimming removed 1 base from V and 9 bases from J; junction bases left unmatched: 4. CDR3 length equals 14 residues. CDR3 amino acids: CASSLSREGLEQFF. In nucleotides, the CDR3 is TGTGCCAGCAGTTTATCGCGGGAGGGCCTTGAGCAGTTCTTC.

This clonotype was seen a few times. The V call is TRBV7-9, the J call TRBJ2-4; 8 bases match TRBD2. The CDR3 extends over 15 amino acids. Trimming cost V 5 bases and J 9 bases; bases outside gene matches: 12. Per the germline V gene, CDR1 is SEHNR and CDR2 is FQNEAQ (reference sequence). CDR3 coding DNA: TGTGCCAGCAGCCAAGCGCCGGGACTAGGGACCATTCAGTACTTC. It translates to CASSQAPGLGTIQYF.

The sample holds a few counts of this clonotype. The CDR3 coding sequence is TGTGCCAGCAGTTTCGACACCTACAATGAGCAGTTCTTC. It encodes CASSFDTYNEQFF. The chain is built from TRBV12-3 or TRBV12-4 and TRBJ2-1; the D is unclear. The V and J ends lost 3 bases and 2 bases respectively, with 5 bases between them. The CDR3 length is 13 residues.

In this sample, this clonotype turned up a few times. V gene TRBV7-2 combines with J gene TRBJ2-2, with a tentative D call TRBD1 (5 bases). Looked up from germline, CDR1 is SGHTA and CDR2 is FQGNSA. Trimming took 5 bases from V and 2 from J, leaving 9 bases between them. The CDR3 length is 14 residues. CDR3 nucleotides: TGTGCCAGCAGCCGACAGCATAACACCGGGGAGCTGTTTTTT. Translating gives CASSRQHNTGELFF.

This clonotype was seen a few times. This chain joins TRBV20-1 and TRBJ1-5; unclear D gene. The germline V and J ends were trimmed by 1 base and 0 bases, with 10 bases remaining between them. The CDR3 sequence is 15 residues long. The V gene's germline CDR1 is DFQATT and CDR2 SNEGSKA (reference sequence). The CDR3 region is CSARVRGYSNQPQHF. The CDR3 coding sequence is TGCAGTGCTAGAGTCCGGGGATATAGCAATCAGCCCCAGCATTTT.

This clonotype was counted at least ten times. J is TRBJ1-1 and V is TRBV6-2 or TRBV6-3; no reliable D call. Germline V gene sequence: CDR1 MNHEY, CDR2 SVGEGT. The ends were cut back, 6 bases at V and 3 bases at J, with 5 bases in the middle. The CDR3 runs 11 residues. CDR3 region: CASSRDTEAFF. The DNA of the CDR3 is TGTGCCAGCAGCCGGGACACTGAAGCTTTCTTT.

The V call is TRBV2, the J call TRBJ1-5, with D hard to call. The V end lost 6 bases, the J end lost 5 bases, and 11 bases lay between the germline ends. The CDR3 spans 13 residues. Germline V gene data show CDR1 as SNHLY and CDR2 as FYNNEI. The CDR3 reads CASSLDGDQPQHF. The CDR3 coding sequence is TGTGCCAGCAGCCTGGACGGTGATCAGCCCCAGCATTTT.

The chain is built from TRBV28 and TRBJ1-2; D is unresolved. The CDR3 sequence is 15 residues long. V was clipped by 2 bases and J by 1 base, with 11 bases between them. The germline CDR1 and CDR2 sequences are MDHEN and SYDVKM. CDR3 bases: TGTGCCAGCAGTTTAGTGAACCCAGTTAACTATGGCTACACCTTC. Encoded protein: CASSLVNPVNYGYTF.

This clonotype was seen more than once but under ten times. The V and J genes are TRBV5-1 and TRBJ2-1; no definite D call. In germline, CDR1 is SGHRS, CDR2 YFSETQ. The CDR3 runs to 14 residues. Trimming took off 2 bases at V and 6 bases at J, with 12 bases between the two ends. As DNA, the CDR3 is TGCGCCAGCAGCTTTGAAAGGGTACGCAATGAGCAGTTCTTC. As protein: CASSFERVRNEQFF.

The gene calls are TRBV7-9 and TRBJ2-3; D unresolved. The CDR3 covers 12 residues. The germline V and J ends were trimmed by 3 bases and 6 bases, with 7 bases remaining between them. CDR1 and CDR2 (germline): SEHNR, FQNEAQ (reference sequence). The CDR3 region is CASSLLGDTQYF. CDR3 nucleotide sequence: TGTGCCAGCAGCTTGCTGGGGGATACGCAGTATTTT.

The V gene is TRBV20-1, the J gene TRBJ2-5; D remains unclear. The V and J ends lost 3 bases and 6 bases respectively, with 11 bases between them. The CDR3 consists of 12 residues. The germline V gene has CDR1 DFQATT and CDR2 SNEGSKA (reference sequence). The CDR3 sequence: CSASSGQKTQYF. The CDR3 DNA follows: TGCAGTGCTAGCTCTGGTCAAAAGACCCAGTACTTC.

A few counts support this clonotype. The genes are TRBV20-1 and TRBJ1-6, with TRBD1 matching over 7 bases. The V gene end was trimmed by 5 bases and the J gene end by 5 bases; junction bases not matched to a gene: 6. The CDR3 spans 14 residues. Germline-derived CDR1 and CDR2 are DFQATT and SNEGSKA (reference sequence). CDR3 amino acids: CSAPRDRDNSPLHF. The CDR3 nucleotides read TGCAGTGCTCCACGCGACAGGGATAATTCACCCCTCCACTTT.

This clonotype was observed a few times. V and J are TRBV7-2 and TRBJ1-1; D uncertain. Germline loops: CDR1 SGHTA, CDR2 FQGNSA. This CDR3 is 13 amino acids long. Trimming removed 3 bases from V and 4 bases from J, with 9 bases in between. The CDR3 here is CASSLGRRTEAFF. The CDR3 nucleotides are TGTGCCAGCAGCTTGGGCCGACGCACTGAAGCTTTCTTT. Looking up the rest from reference TRBV7-2 and TRBJ1-1 gives the full variable domain: GAGVSQSPSNKVTEKGKDVELRCDPISGHTALYWYRQSLGQGLEFLIYFQGNSAPDKSGLPSDRFSAERTGGSVSTLTIQRTQQEDSAVYLCASSLGRRTEAFFGQGTRLTVV.